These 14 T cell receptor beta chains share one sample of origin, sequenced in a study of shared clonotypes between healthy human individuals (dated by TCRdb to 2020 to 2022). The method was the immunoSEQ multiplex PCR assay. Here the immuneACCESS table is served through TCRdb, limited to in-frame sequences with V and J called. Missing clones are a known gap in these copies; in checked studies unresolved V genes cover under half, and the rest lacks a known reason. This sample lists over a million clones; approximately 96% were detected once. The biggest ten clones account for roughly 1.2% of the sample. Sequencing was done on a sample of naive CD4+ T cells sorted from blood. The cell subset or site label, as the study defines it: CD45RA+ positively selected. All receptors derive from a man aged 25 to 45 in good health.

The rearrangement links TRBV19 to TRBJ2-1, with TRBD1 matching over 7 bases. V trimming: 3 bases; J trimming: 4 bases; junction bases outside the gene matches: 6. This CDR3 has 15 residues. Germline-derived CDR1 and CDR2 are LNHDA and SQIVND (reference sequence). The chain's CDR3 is CASSMDRWAYNEQFF. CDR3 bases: TGTGCCAGTAGTATGGACAGGTGGGCTTACAATGAGCAGTTCTTC. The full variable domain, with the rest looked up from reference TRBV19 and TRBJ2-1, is DGGITQSPKYLFRKEGQNVTLSCEQNLNHDAMYWYRQDPGQGLRLIYYSQIVNDFQKGDIAEGYSVSREKKESFPLTVTSAQKNPTAFYLCASSMDRWAYNEQFFGPGTRLTVL.

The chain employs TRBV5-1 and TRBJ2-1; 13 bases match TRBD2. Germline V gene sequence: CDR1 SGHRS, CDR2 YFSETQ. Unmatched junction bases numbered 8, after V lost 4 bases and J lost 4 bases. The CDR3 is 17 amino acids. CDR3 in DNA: TGCGCCAGCAGCCTACTAGCGGGAGGGCCGAAATACAATGAGCAGTTCTTC. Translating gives CASSLLAGGPKYNEQFF.

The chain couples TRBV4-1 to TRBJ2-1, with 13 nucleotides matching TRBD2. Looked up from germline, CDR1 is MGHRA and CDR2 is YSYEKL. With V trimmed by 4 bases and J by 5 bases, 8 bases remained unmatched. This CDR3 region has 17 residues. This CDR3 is CASSLGLAGEGDNEQFF. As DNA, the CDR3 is TGCGCCAGCAGCCTAGGACTAGCGGGAGAAGGGGACAATGAGCAGTTCTTC.

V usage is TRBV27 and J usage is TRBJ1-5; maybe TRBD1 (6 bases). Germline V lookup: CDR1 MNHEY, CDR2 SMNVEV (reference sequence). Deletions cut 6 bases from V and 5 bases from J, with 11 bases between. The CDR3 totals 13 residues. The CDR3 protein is CASRPGVHQPQHF. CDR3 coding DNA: TGTGCCAGCAGACCAGGGGTCCATCAGCCCCAGCATTTT.

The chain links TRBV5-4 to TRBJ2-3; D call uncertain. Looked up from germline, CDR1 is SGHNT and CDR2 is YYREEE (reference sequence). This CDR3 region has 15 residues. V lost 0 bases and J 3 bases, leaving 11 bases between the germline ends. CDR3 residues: CASSLERLLTDTQYF. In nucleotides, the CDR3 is TGTGCCAGCAGCTTGGAGCGTCTCCTGACAGATACGCAGTATTTT.

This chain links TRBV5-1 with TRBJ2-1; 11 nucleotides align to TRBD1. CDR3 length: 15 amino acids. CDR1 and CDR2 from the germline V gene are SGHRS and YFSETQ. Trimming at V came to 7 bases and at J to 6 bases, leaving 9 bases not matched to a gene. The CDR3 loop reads CASSLGTGGINEQFF. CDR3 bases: TGCGCCAGCTCCCTCGGGACAGGGGGAATCAATGAGCAGTTCTTC.

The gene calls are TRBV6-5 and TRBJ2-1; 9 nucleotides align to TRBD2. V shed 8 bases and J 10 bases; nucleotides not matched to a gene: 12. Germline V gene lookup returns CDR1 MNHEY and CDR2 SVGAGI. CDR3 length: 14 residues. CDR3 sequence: CASAEGTSRYEQFF. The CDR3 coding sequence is TGTGCCAGCGCCGAAGGGACTAGCAGGTACGAGCAGTTCTTC.

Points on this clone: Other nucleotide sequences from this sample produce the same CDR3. The CDR3 reads CASSLAGTYNEQFF. The CDR3 bases are TGTGCCAGCAGCTTAGCAGGGACCTACAATGAGCAGTTCTTC. The rearrangement joins TRBV11-3 to TRBJ2-1; perhaps TRBD1 as D (5 bases). V lost 1 base, J lost 2 bases, and 6 bases lay in between. There are 14 residues in the CDR3. Germline values: CDR1 SGHNT, CDR2 YENEEA.

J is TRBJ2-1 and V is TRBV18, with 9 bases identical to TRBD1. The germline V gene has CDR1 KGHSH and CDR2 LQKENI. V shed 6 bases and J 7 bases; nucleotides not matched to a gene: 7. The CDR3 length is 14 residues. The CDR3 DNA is TGTGCCAGCTCCGGTTACAGGGGGCGGAATGAGCAGTTCTTC. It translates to CASSGYRGRNEQFF.

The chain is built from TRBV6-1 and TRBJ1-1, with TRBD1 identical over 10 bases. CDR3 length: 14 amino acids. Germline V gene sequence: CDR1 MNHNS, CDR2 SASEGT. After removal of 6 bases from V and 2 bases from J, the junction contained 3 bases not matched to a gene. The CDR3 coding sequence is TGTGCCAGCAGAGACAGGGGGCTCAACACTGAAGCTTTCTTT. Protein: CASRDRGLNTEAFF.

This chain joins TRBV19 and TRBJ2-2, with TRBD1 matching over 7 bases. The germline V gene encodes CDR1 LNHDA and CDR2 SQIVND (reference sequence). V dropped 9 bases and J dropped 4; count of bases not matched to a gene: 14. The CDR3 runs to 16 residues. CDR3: CASLDDRARGTGELFF. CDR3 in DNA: TGTGCCAGCCTCGATGACAGGGCTCGGGGCACCGGGGAGCTGTTTTTT.

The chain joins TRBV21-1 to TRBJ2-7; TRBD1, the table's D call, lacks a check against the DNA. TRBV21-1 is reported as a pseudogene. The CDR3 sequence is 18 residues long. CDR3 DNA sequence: TGTGCCAGCAGCAAAGGGACAGGGGGATCTATTGTCTCCTACGAGCAGTACTTC. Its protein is CASSKGTGGSIVSYEQYF.

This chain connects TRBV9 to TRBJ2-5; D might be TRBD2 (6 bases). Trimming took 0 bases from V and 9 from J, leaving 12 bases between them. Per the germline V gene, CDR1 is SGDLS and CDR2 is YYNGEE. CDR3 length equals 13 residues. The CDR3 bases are TGTGCCAGCAGCGTAGCCGGAGGGGAACCCCAGTACTTC. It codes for CASSVAGGEPQYF.

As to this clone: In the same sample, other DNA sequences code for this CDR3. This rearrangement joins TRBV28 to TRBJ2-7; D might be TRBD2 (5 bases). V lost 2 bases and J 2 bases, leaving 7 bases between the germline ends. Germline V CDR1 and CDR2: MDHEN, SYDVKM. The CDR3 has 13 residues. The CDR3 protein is CASSLPGAYEQYF. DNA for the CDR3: TGTGCCAGCAGTTTACCCGGGGCCTACGAGCAGTACTTC. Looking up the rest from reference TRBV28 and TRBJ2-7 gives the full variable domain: DVKVTQSSRYLVKRTGEKVFLECVQDMDHENMFWYRQDPGLGLRLIYFSYDVKMKEKGDIPEGYSVSREKKERFSLILESASTNQTSMYLCASSLPGAYEQYFGPGTRLTVT.